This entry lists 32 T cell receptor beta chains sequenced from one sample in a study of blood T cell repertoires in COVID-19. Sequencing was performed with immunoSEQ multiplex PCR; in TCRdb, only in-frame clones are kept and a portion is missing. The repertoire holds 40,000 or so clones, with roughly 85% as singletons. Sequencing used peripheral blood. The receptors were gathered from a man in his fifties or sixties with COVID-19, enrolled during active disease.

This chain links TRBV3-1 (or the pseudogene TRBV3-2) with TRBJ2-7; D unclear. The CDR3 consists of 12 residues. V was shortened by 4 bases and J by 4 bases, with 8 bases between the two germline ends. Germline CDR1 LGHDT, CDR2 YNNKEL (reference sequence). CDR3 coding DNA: TGTGCCAGCAGCCTACCGGGTTACGAGCAGTACTTC. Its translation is CASSLPGYEQYF.

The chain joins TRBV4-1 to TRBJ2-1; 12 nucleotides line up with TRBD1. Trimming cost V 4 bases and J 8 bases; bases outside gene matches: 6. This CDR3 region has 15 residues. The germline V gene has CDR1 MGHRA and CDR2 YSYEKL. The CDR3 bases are TGCGCCAGCAGCCCGGGACAGGGGGCTATTTATGAGCAGTTCTTC. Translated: CASSPGQGAIYEQFF.

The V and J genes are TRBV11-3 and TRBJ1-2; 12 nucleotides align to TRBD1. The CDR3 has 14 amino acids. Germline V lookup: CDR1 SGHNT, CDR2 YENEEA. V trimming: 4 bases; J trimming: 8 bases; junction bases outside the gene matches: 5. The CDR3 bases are TGTGCCAGCAGCTCGGGACAGGGGGCGCCCGGCTACACCTTC. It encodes CASSSGQGAPGYTF.

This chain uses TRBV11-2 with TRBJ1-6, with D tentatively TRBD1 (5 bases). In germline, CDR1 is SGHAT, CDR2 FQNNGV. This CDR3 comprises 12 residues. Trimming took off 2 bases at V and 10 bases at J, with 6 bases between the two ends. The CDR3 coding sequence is TGTGCCAGCAGCTTACAGGGATCACCCCTCCACTTT. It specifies CASSLQGSPLHF.

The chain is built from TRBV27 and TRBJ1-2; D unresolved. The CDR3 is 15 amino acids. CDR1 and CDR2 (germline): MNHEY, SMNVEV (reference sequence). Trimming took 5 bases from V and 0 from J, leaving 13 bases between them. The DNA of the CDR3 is TGTGCCAGCAGTCCTAGCCCCCTCGCTAACTATGGCTACACCTTC. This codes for CASSPSPLANYGYTF.

DNA for the CDR3: TGCGCCAGCAGTCAACGGGGACAGGGGCAGGACAATGAGCAGTTCTTC. Translation gives CASSQRGQGQDNEQFF. The gene calls are TRBV23-1 and TRBJ2-1; 10 nucleotides line up with TRBD1. TRBV23-1 is filed as an ORF, its function uncertain. The V segment lost 2 bases and the J segment 5 bases; nucleotides outside the gene matches: 6. The CDR3 runs to 16 residues.

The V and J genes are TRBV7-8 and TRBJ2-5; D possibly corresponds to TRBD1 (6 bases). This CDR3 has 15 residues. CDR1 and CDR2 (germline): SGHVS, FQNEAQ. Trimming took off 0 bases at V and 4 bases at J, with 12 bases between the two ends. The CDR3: CASSLAVPRGETQYF. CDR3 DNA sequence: TGTGCCAGCAGCTTAGCTGTCCCCAGGGGAGAGACCCAGTACTTC.

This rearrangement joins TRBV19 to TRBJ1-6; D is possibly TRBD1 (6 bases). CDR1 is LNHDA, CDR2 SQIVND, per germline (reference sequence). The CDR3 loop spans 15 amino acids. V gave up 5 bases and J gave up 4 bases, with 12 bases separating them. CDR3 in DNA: TGTGCCAGTAGTCTACGACAGGATTATAATTCACCCCTCCACTTT. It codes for CASSLRQDYNSPLHF.

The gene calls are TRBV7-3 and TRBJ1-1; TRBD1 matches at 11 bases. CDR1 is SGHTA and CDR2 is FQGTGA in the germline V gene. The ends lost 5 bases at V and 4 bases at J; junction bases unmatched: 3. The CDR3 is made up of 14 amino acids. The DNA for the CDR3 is TGTGCCAGCAGCCCCGGGACAGGGGGCACTGAAGCTTTCTTT. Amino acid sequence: CASSPGTGGTEAFF.

The chain's CDR3 is CSVVLTGTLNYGYTF. The CDR3 DNA follows: TGCAGCGTTGTTCTTACCGGTACCCTTAACTATGGCTACACCTTC. V usage is TRBV29-1 and J usage is TRBJ1-2; D remains ambiguous. The CDR3 sequence is 15 residues long. V lost 4 bases and J 1 base, leaving 16 bases between the germline ends. Germline V gives CDR1 SQVTM, CDR2 ANQGSEA. The full variable domain, rest sourced from reference TRBV29-1 and TRBJ1-2, is SAVISQKPSRDICQRGTSLTIQCQVDSQVTMMFWYRQQPGQSLTLIATANQGSEATYESGFVIDKFPISRPNLTFSTLTVSNMSPEDSSIYLCSVVLTGTLNYGYTFGSGTRLTVV.

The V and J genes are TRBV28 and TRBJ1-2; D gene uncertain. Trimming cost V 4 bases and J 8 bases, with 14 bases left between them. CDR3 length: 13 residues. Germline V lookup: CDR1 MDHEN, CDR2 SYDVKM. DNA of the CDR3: TGTGCCAGCAGTTGGGCAGTCCCTGGAGGCTACACCTTC. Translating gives CASSWAVPGGYTF.

The CDR3: CASSVVAGGGGEQYF. In nucleotides, the CDR3 is TGTGCCAGCAGTGTAGTAGCGGGAGGCGGCGGCGAGCAGTACTTC. The chain employs TRBV2 and TRBJ2-7; 10 nucleotides line up with TRBD2. Germline loops: CDR1 SNHLY, CDR2 FYNNEI. With 4 bases clipped from V and 6 bases from J, the junction kept 9 bases outside the gene matches. The CDR3 sequence is 15 residues long.

The DNA for the CDR3 is TGTGCCAGCAGTCCGCAGGGAAGCTCCTACAATGAGCAGTTCTTC. It is translated as CASSPQGSSYNEQFF. This rearrangement joins TRBV6-6 to TRBJ2-1, with D possibly being TRBD1 (5 bases). The CDR3 consists of 15 residues. Germline CDR1 and CDR2: MNHNY and SVGAGI (reference sequence). Trimming left V 5 bases short and J 0 bases short, with 11 bases between.

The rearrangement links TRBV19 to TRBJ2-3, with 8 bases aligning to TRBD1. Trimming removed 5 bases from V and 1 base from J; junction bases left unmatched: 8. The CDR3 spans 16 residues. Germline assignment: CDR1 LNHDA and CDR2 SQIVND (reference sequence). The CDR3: CASSGGTGTRTDTQYF. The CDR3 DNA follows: TGTGCCAGTAGTGGTGGGACAGGTACTCGCACAGATACGCAGTATTTT.

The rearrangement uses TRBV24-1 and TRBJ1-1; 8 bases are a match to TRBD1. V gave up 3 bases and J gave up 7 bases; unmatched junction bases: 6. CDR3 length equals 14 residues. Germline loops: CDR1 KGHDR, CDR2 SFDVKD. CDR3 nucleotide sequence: TGTGCCACCAGTGATCCGACAGGGGATGGTGAAGCTTTCTTT. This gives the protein CATSDPTGDGEAFF.

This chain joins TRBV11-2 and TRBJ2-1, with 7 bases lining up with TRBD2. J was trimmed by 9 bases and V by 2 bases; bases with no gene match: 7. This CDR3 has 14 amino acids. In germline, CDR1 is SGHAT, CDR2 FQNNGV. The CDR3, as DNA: TGTGCCAGCAGCTTAAGCGGGAATCGGGGTGAGCAGTTCTTC. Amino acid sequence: CASSLSGNRGEQFF.

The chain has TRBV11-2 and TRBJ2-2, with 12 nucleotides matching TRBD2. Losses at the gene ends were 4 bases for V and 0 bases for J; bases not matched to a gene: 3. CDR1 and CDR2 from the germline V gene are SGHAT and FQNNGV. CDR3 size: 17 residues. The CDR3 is CASSWTSGKANTGELFF. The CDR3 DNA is TGTGCCAGCAGCTGGACTAGCGGGAAGGCGAACACCGGGGAGCTGTTTTTT.

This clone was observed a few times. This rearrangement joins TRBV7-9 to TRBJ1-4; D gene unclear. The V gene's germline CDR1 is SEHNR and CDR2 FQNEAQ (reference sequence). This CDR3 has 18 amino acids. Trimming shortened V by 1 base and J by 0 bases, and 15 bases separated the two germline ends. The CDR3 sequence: CASSLGLLGLATNEKLFF. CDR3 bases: TGTGCCAGCAGCTTAGGCCTCCTGGGCCTTGCAACTAATGAAAAACTGTTTTTT.

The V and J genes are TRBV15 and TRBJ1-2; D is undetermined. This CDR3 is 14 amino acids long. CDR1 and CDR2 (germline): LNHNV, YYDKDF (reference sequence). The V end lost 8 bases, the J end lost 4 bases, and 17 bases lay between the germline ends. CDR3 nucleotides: TGTGCCACCGGGCCAGAAGGCTTCAGCTATGGCTACACCTTC. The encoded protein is CATGPEGFSYGYTF.

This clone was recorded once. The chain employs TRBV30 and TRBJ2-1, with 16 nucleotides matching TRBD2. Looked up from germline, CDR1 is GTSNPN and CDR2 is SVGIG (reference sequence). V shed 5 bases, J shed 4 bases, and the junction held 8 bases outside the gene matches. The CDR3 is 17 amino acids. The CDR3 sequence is CAWGGTSGRAAYNEQFF. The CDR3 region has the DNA TGTGCCTGGGGCGGGACTAGCGGGAGGGCCGCTTACAATGAGCAGTTCTTC.

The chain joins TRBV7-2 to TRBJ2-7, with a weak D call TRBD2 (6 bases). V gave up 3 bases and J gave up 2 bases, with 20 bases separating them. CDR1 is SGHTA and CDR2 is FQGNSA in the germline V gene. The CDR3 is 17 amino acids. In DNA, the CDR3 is TGTGCCAGCAGCTTTGGCCCCCCCATCTCGGGGGCCTACGAGCAGTACTTC. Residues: CASSFGPPISGAYEQYF.

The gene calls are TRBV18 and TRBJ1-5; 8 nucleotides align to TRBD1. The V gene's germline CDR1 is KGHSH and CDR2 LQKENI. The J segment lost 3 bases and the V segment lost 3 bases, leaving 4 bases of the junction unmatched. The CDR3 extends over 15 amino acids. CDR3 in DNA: TGTGCCAGCTCACCTGCGGGACAGGACAATCAGCCCCAGCATTTT. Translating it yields CASSPAGQDNQPQHF.

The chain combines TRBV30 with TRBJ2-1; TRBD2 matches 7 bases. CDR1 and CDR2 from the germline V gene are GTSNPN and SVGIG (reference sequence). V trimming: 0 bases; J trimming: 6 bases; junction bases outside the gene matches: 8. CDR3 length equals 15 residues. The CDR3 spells CAWSVGGGGGNEQFF. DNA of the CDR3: TGTGCCTGGAGTGTAGGCGGGGGAGGCGGCAATGAGCAGTTCTTC.

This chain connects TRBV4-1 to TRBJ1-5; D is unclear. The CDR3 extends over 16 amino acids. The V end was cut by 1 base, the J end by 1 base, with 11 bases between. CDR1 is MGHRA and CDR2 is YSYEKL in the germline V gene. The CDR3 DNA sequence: TGCGCCAGCAGCCAAGGGTCCTGGCAAAGCAATCAGCCCCAGCATTTT. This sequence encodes CASSQGSWQSNQPQHF.

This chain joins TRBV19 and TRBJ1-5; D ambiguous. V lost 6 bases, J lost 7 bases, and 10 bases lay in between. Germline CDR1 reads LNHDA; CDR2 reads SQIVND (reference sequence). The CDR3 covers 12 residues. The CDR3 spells CASSRIEQPQHF. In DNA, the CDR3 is TGTGCCAGTAGCAGGATTGAACAGCCCCAGCATTTT.

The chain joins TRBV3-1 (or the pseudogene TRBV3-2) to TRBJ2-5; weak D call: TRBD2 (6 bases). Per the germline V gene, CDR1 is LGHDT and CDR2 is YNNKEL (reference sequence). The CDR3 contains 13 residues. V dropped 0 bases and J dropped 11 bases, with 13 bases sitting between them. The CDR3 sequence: CASSQDTGTGQYF. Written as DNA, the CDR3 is TGTGCCAGCAGCCAAGATACTGGGACTGGACAGTACTTC.

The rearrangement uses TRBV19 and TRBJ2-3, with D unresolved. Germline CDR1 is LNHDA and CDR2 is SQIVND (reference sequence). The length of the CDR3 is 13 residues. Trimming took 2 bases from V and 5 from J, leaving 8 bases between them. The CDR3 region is CASSIWSRDTQYF. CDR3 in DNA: TGTGCCAGTAGTATATGGTCCAGAGATACGCAGTATTTT.

CDR3 amino acids: CASSLWAEGYTF. DNA for the CDR3: TGTGCCAGCAGTTTATGGGCGGAAGGCTACACCTTC. The rearrangement joins TRBV28 to TRBJ1-2, with D uncertain. CDR1 and CDR2 (germline): MDHEN, SYDVKM. This CDR3 is 12 amino acids long. V dropped 0 bases and J dropped 8 bases, with 7 bases sitting between them.

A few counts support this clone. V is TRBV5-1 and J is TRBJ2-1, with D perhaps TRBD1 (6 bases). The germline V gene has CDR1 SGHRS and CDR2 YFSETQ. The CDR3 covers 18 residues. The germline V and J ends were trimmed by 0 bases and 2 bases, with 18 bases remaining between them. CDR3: CASSLALGGTGTYNEQFF. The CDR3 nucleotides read TGCGCCAGCAGCTTGGCTCTTGGGGGCACAGGTACCTACAATGAGCAGTTCTTC.

CDR3 region: CASSSYIEAFF. CDR3 DNA sequence: TGTGCCAGCAGTTCGTACATCGAAGCTTTCTTT. The chain recombines TRBV12-3 or TRBV12-4 with TRBJ1-1; no clear D. CDR3 size: 11 residues. V lost 4 bases, J lost 8 bases, and 8 bases lay in between.

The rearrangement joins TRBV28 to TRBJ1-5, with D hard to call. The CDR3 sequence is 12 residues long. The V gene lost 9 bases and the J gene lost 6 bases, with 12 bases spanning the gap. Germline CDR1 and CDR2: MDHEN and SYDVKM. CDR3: CASSVLSQPQHF. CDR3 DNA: TGTGCCAGTTCGGTCTTGAGTCAGCCCCAGCATTTT.

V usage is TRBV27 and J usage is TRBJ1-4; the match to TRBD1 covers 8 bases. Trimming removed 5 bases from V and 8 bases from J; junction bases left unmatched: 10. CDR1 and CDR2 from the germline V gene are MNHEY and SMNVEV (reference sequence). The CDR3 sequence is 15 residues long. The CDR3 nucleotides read TGTGCCAGCAGTGCTAGGACAGGGCAATCGGAAAAACTGTTTTTT. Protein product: CASSARTGQSEKLFF.